The 30 T cell receptor beta chains in this list originate from one sample, sequenced in a study of T cell responses to AZD1222 COVID-19 vaccine. Measured with immunoSEQ multiplex PCR; TCRdb has only the in-frame clones, and not every one. The sample contains roughly 150,000 clones, over 85% of which appear only once. This sample comprised peripheral blood, obtained on day 0 of AZD1222 vaccination. Receptor source: an adult in good health.

The rearrangement joins TRBV30 to TRBJ1-5; D remains ambiguous. CDR1 is GTSNPN and CDR2 is SVGIG in the germline V gene (reference sequence). V gave up 5 bases and J gave up 7 bases, with 12 bases separating them. The CDR3 covers 12 residues. Here the CDR3 reads CAWSSGRQPQHF. CDR3 in DNA: TGTGCCTGGTCCTCGGGTAGGCAGCCCCAGCATTTT.

CDR3 loop: CASSSERDRGPMNTEAFF. The CDR3 DNA follows: TGTGCCAGCAGTTCGGAACGGGACAGGGGCCCTATGAACACTGAAGCTTTCTTT. This sequence joins TRBV27 and TRBJ1-1; 10 nucleotides align to TRBD1. The CDR3 consists of 18 residues. Per the germline V gene, CDR1 is MNHEY and CDR2 is SMNVEV (reference sequence). V was clipped by 4 bases and J by 0 bases; unmatched bases: 11.

The V gene is TRBV18, the J gene TRBJ2-1, with D maybe TRBD1 (6 bases). The CDR3 runs to 14 residues. V dropped 3 bases and J dropped 1 base, with 7 bases sitting between them. CDR1 KGHSH and CDR2 LQKENI come from the germline V gene. CDR3 in amino acids: CASSPTGSYNEQFF. The CDR3 coding sequence is TGTGCCAGCTCACCGACAGGTTCCTACAATGAGCAGTTCTTC.

The chain employs TRBV30 and TRBJ1-3, with D tentatively TRBD1 (6 bases). The germline gives CDR1 GTSNPN, CDR2 SVGIG (reference sequence). The V and J ends lost 0 bases and 2 bases respectively, with 14 bases between them. This CDR3 has 16 residues. The CDR3 nucleotides are TGTGCCTGGAGTGTACTAGGGCCAGGGGCTGGAAACACCATATATTTT. Protein product: CAWSVLGPGAGNTIYF.

The V call is TRBV12-3 or TRBV12-4, the J call TRBJ2-6; D gene unclear. The CDR3 covers 13 residues. With 6 bases removed from V and 4 bases from J, the gap between germline ends came to 7 bases. CDR3 in amino acids: CASRASGANVLTF. DNA of the CDR3: TGTGCCAGCAGGGCCTCAGGGGCCAACGTCCTGACTTTC.

The rearrangement links TRBV10-3 to TRBJ1-2, with no clear D. With 2 bases removed from V and 7 bases from J, the gap between germline ends came to 20 bases. Germline V gives CDR1 ENHRY, CDR2 SYGVKD. This CDR3 comprises 16 residues. The CDR3, as DNA: TGTGCCATCAGTGAGAGAAATGGGCCCCCCGGAGGTGGCTACACCTTC. Amino acids: CAISERNGPPGGGYTF.

The rearrangement links TRBV6-1 to TRBJ2-5; 10 bases fit TRBD2. Germline CDR1 is MNHNS and CDR2 is SASEGT. This CDR3 region has 17 residues. The ends lost 4 bases at V and 2 bases at J; junction bases unmatched: 10. CDR3 bases: TGTGCCAGCAGTGTTGGGCTAGCGGGGGCCCGACAAGAGACCCAGTACTTC. Translated, it gives CASSVGLAGARQETQYF.

This sequence joins TRBV5-5 and TRBJ1-6; TRBD1 agrees at 7 bases. Germline CDR1 and CDR2: SGHKS and YYEKEE (reference sequence). The CDR3 totals 17 residues. V lost 3 bases and J lost 9; bases outside the gene matches: 15. The CDR3 DNA is TGTGCCAGCAGCTCTGTCGCCCGACAGGGATTCAGTTCACCCCTCCACTTT. Translation: CASSSVARQGFSSPLHF.

The rearrangement joins TRBV5-6 to TRBJ1-2, with TRBD1 matching 10 bases. This CDR3 is 15 amino acids long. Per germline, CDR1 SGHDT and CDR2 YYEEEE. V was clipped by 7 bases and J by 4 bases; unmatched bases: 10. The chain's CDR3 is CASRGDRGLSYGYTF. The DNA of the CDR3 is TGTGCCAGCCGCGGAGACAGGGGGCTCTCCTATGGCTACACCTTC.

This chain joins TRBV5-5 and TRBJ1-6, with D tentatively TRBD1 (6 bases). V gave up 1 base and J gave up 7 bases, with 12 bases separating them. Germline V gives CDR1 SGHKS, CDR2 YYEKEE (reference sequence). The CDR3 runs 15 residues. CDR3 nucleotides: TGTGCCAGCAGCTTGTCAGGGGCTAGCAATTCACCCCTCCACTTT. Its protein product is CASSLSGASNSPLHF.

V and J are TRBV9 and TRBJ1-1; no firm D call. The CDR3 loop spans 15 amino acids. Germline loops: CDR1 SGDLS, CDR2 YYNGEE. The V end lost 2 bases, the J end lost 0 bases, and 11 bases lay between the germline ends. This CDR3 is CASSVDPLMNTEAFF. The DNA for the CDR3 is TGTGCCAGCAGCGTCGACCCATTAATGAACACTGAAGCTTTCTTT.

The chain carries TRBV18 and TRBJ1-1; D is unresolved. This CDR3 comprises 12 residues. The V end was cut by 3 bases, the J end by 8 bases, with 10 bases between. Germline CDR1 reads KGHSH; CDR2 reads LQKENI. The CDR3, as DNA: TGTGCCAGCTCACCTGTCGCGGGCGAAGCTTTCTTT. Translating it yields CASSPVAGEAFF.

The CDR3: CASRFGTGGYTGELFF. CDR3 bases: TGCGCCAGCAGGTTTGGGACAGGGGGATACACCGGGGAGCTGTTTTTT. The chain carries TRBV4-1 and TRBJ2-2, with TRBD1 matching 11 bases. The CDR3 consists of 16 residues. V gave up 6 bases and J gave up 3 bases; unmatched junction bases: 6. CDR1 and CDR2 from the germline V gene are MGHRA and YSYEKL.

This chain joins TRBV6-4 and TRBJ2-3, with TRBD2 matching over 10 bases. The V and J ends lost 0 bases and 4 bases, in that order; junction bases with no gene match: 1. Germline loops: CDR1 MRHNA, CDR2 SNTAGT. There are 15 residues in the CDR3. Here the CDR3 reads CASSDSAGGPDTQYF. CDR3 DNA: TGTGCCAGCAGTGACTCAGCGGGGGGGCCAGATACGCAGTATTTT.

The gene calls are TRBV30 and TRBJ1-6; no reliable D call. Germline-derived CDR1 and CDR2 are GTSNPN and SVGIG (reference sequence). The CDR3 has 10 residues. Trimming stripped 8 bases from V and 10 bases from J, with 9 bases between. The CDR3 loop is CAGGVSPLHF. CDR3 DNA: TGTGCCGGCGGCGTCTCACCCCTCCACTTT.

The chain carries TRBV18 and TRBJ1-3; D is uncertain. Germline V gene sequence: CDR1 KGHSH, CDR2 LQKENI. The length of the CDR3 is 15 residues. Trimming left V 2 bases short and J 0 bases short, with 8 bases between. The CDR3 protein is CASSPGRHSGNTIYF. The CDR3 DNA reads as TGTGCCAGCTCACCAGGGAGGCACTCTGGAAACACCATATATTTT.

The J gene is TRBJ2-2, the V gene TRBV24-1, with D perhaps assigned TRBD1 or TRBD2 (6 bases each). Trimming took off 4 bases at V and 1 base at J, with 9 bases between the two ends. The CDR3 extends over 15 amino acids. The germline V gene has CDR1 KGHDR and CDR2 SFDVKD. The CDR3 sequence is CATSDGGWNTGELFF. CDR3 nucleotides: TGTGCCACCAGTGACGGGGGCTGGAACACCGGGGAGCTGTTTTTT.

The V call is TRBV5-4, the J call TRBJ2-3; D is possibly TRBD1 or TRBD2 (5 bases each). The CDR3 sequence is 13 residues long. CDR1 is SGHNT, CDR2 YYREEE, per germline (reference sequence). Trimming took 0 bases from V and 3 from J, leaving 5 bases between them. For the CDR3, the DNA is TGTGCCAGCAGCTTGGGGGGGACAGATACGCAGTATTTT. Protein: CASSLGGTDTQYF.

The J gene is TRBJ2-7, the V gene TRBV11-2; possible D gene TRBD2, 6 bases. Germline values: CDR1 SGHAT, CDR2 FQNNGV. The CDR3 length is 15 residues. The ends were cut back, 0 bases at V and 2 bases at J, with 11 bases in the middle. The DNA of the CDR3 is TGTGCCAGCAGCTTAGAGCTAGCGAGAGCCTACGAGCAGTACTTC. Translation gives CASSLELARAYEQYF.

This chain connects TRBV10-2 to TRBJ1-1; TRBD1 aligns across 7 bases. CDR1 and CDR2 from the germline V gene are WSHSY and SAAADI. The CDR3 is 13 residues long. J was trimmed by 6 bases and V by 6 bases; bases with no gene match: 7. The DNA for the CDR3 is TGCGCCAGCAGGACTGGGGACAGACCTGAAGCTTTCTTT. Translation gives CASRTGDRPEAFF.

The chain uses TRBV24-1 and TRBJ2-2; 9 bases agree with TRBD1. This CDR3 region has 15 residues. Germline V CDR1 and CDR2: KGHDR, SFDVKD. With 4 bases clipped from V and 5 bases from J, the junction kept 4 bases outside the gene matches. Here the CDR3 reads CATSDPGTGTGELFF. The CDR3, as DNA: TGTGCCACCAGTGACCCCGGGACAGGGACCGGGGAGCTGTTTTTT.

The rearrangement joins TRBV30 to TRBJ2-3, with TRBD2 matching 13 bases. The trim removed 3 bases at V and 1 base at J, leaving 4 bases unmatched. The CDR3 length is 16 residues. CDR1 is GTSNPN and CDR2 is SVGIG in the germline V gene (reference sequence). This CDR3 reads CAWSGLAGVRTDTQYF. In DNA form, the CDR3 reads TGTGCCTGGAGCGGACTAGCGGGGGTACGCACAGATACGCAGTATTTT.

This clone was seen once. The chain is built from TRBV5-1 and TRBJ1-6; D gene uncertain. V was trimmed by 0 bases and J by 5 bases, leaving 6 bases between them. The CDR3 is made up of 14 amino acids. Germline-derived CDR1 and CDR2 are SGHRS and YFSETQ. CDR3 sequence (DNA): TGCGCCAGCAGCTTGGAGCCAGATAATTCACCCCTCCACTTT. Its protein is CASSLEPDNSPLHF.

This sequence joins TRBV5-8 and TRBJ1-5, with D uncertain. The germline gives CDR1 SGHTS, CDR2 YDEGEE. Trimming stripped 0 bases from V and 3 bases from J, with 7 bases between. This CDR3 comprises 14 residues. CDR3 sequence reads: CASSLVSVNQPQHF. The CDR3 bases are TGTGCCAGCAGCTTGGTGTCAGTCAATCAGCCCCAGCATTTT. Full variable domain (missing parts from reference TRBV5-8 and TRBJ1-5): EAGVTQSPTHLIKTRGQQATLRCSPISGHTSVYWYQQALGLGLQFLLWYDEGEERNRGNFPPRFSGRQFPNYSSELNVNALELEDSALYLCASSLVSVNQPQHFGDGTRLSIL.

The CDR3 bases are TGTGCCAGCAGCTTGACGGGGGGTTTCGGGGAGCTGTTTTTT. It codes for CASSLTGGFGELFF. V is TRBV7-9 and J is TRBJ2-2; 7 bases match TRBD2. There are 14 residues in the CDR3. The germline CDR1 and CDR2 sequences are SEHNR and FQNEAQ (reference sequence). Trimming at V came to 3 bases and at J to 7 bases, leaving 5 bases not matched to a gene.

This clone was found a few times. V gene TRBV19 combines with J gene TRBJ1-6, with D perhaps matching TRBD1 (5 bases). The V gene lost 5 bases and the J gene lost 7 bases, with 18 bases spanning the gap. The CDR3 spans 16 residues. CDR1 LNHDA and CDR2 SQIVND come from the germline V gene (reference sequence). CDR3 loop: CASSSMDGRGNSPLHF. CDR3 DNA: TGTGCCAGTAGTTCAATGGACGGAAGGGGAAATTCACCCCTCCACTTT.

The rearrangement uses TRBV18 and TRBJ1-4, with a weak D call TRBD1 (5 bases). Germline lookup yields CDR1 KGHSH and CDR2 LQKENI. V lost 3 bases to trimming and J lost 3 bases, with 14 bases between them. The CDR3 runs 16 residues. The CDR3 here is CASSPLAGPANEKLFF. DNA of the CDR3: TGTGCCAGCTCACCGCTAGCGGGGCCGGCTAATGAAAAACTGTTTTTT.

J is TRBJ1-2 and V is TRBV4-1; 10 bases are a match to TRBD1. This CDR3 is built from 16 residues. Germline V gene data show CDR1 as MGHRA and CDR2 as YSYEKL. Losses at the gene ends were 1 base for V and 4 bases for J; bases not matched to a gene: 6. This chain's CDR3 is CASSQVAGQGFYGYTF. CDR3 DNA: TGCGCCAGCAGCCAAGTTGCGGGACAGGGGTTCTATGGCTACACCTTC.

The V gene is TRBV30, the J gene TRBJ2-4; D might be TRBD1 (6 bases). Deletions cut 1 base from V and 3 bases from J, with 10 bases between. This CDR3 has 14 residues. The germline V gene encodes CDR1 GTSNPN and CDR2 SVGIG (reference sequence). CDR3 sequence: CAWSAGAHKNIQYF. CDR3 in DNA: TGTGCCTGGAGTGCAGGGGCCCACAAAAACATTCAGTACTTC. Full variable domain (remainder filled in from reference TRBV30 and TRBJ2-4): SQTIHQWPATLVQPVGSPLSLECTVEGTSNPNLYWYRQAAGRGLQLLFYSVGIGQISSEVPQNLSASRPQDRQFILSSKKLLLSDSGFYLCAWSAGAHKNIQYFGAGTRLSVL.

The sample holds one count of this clone. The chain carries TRBV18 and TRBJ1-3; unclear D gene. V dropped 6 bases and J dropped 3 bases, with 12 bases sitting between them. This CDR3 has 14 amino acids. Looked up from germline, CDR1 is KGHSH and CDR2 is LQKENI. Written as DNA, the CDR3 is TGTGCCAGCTCTCAGAGGGAAAGTGGAAACACCATATATTTT. Amino acid sequence: CASSQRESGNTIYF.